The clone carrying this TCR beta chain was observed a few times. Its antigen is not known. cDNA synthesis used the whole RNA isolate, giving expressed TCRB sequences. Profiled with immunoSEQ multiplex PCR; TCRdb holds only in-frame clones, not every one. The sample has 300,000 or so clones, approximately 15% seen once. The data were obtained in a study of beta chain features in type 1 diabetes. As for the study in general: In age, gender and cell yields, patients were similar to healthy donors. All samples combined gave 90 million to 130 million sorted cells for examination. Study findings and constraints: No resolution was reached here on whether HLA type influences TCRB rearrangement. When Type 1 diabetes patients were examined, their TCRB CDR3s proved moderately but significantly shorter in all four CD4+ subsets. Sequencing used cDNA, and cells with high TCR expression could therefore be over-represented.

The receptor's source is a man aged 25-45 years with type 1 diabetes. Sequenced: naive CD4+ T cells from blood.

CDR3 sequence (DNA): TGTGCCAGCAGCGAGGTCGGTGATAGCAATCAGCCCCAGCATTTT. Residues: CASSEVGDSNQPQHF. The rearrangement uses TRBV7-9 and TRBJ1-5; D gene uncertain. The CDR3 has 15 residues. With 5 bases removed from V and 0 bases from J, the gap between germline ends came to 11 bases. Germline CDR1 is SEHNR and CDR2 is FQNEAQ (reference sequence).